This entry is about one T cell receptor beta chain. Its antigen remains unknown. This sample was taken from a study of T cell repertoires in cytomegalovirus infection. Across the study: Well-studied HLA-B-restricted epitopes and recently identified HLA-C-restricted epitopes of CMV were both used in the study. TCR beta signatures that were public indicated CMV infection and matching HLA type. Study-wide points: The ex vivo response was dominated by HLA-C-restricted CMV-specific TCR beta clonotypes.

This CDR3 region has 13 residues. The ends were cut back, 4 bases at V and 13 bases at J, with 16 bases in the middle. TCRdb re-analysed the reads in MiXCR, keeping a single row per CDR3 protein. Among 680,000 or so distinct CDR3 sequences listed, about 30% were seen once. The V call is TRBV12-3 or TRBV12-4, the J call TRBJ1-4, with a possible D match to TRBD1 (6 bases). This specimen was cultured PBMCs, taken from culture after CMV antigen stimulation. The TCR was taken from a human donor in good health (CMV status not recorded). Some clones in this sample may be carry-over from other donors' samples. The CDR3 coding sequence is TGTGCCAGCAGTTCGGGGGACACGCGCGGACTGTTTTTT. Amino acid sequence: CASSSGDTRGLFF.